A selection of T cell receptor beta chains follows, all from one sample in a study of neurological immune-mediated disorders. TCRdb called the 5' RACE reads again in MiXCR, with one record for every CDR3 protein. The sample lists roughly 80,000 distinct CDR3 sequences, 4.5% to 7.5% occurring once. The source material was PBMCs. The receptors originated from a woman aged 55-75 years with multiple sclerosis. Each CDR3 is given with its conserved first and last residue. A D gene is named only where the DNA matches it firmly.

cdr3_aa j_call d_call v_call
CASSYSGLAGASSTDTQYF TRBJ2-3 TRBD2 TRBV6-5
CASSVGMLADEQYF TRBJ2-7 . TRBV9
CASAPDNTAHYEQYF TRBJ2-7 . TRBV12-5
CASSSSLAGGHREQFF TRBJ2-1 TRBD2 TRBV12-3/TRBV12-4
CASSSKGISLNTGELFF TRBJ2-2 . TRBV5-5
CASSNQGQVGYGYTF TRBJ1-2 TRBD1 TRBV12-3/TRBV12-4
CASSYRRGGTEAFF TRBJ1-1 TRBD1 TRBV6-5
CAWSRNYNEQFF TRBJ2-1 . TRBV30
CASSFDGGSYEQYF TRBJ2-7 TRBD2 TRBV7-9
CASSEIPAGELFF TRBJ2-2 . TRBV10-2
CASSQGVNYGYTF TRBJ1-2 . TRBV7-9
CASRQIGVYGYTF TRBJ1-2 . TRBV12-3/TRBV12-4
CASRLRDRVFDEQYF TRBJ2-7 TRBD1 TRBV6-2/TRBV6-3